This T cell receptor beta chain was sequenced during a study of control samples from healthy donors and cancer patients. Assay used: immunoSEQ multiplex PCR; TCRdb lists only in-frame clones, some missing. The sample contains around 50,000 clones, around 95% of which appear only once. The germline gives CDR1 SGHRS, CDR2 YFSETQ. There are 13 residues in the CDR3. Between the trimmed V and J ends, which lost 4 bases and 2 bases, there was a span of 7 bases. What was sequenced was blood. The receptor was derived from a woman in her twenties or thirties in good health. V and J are TRBV5-1 and TRBJ2-1, with D unresolved. CDR3 region: CASSPRPYNEQFF. As DNA, the CDR3 is TGCGCCAGCAGCCCCCGACCCTACAATGAGCAGTTCTTC.